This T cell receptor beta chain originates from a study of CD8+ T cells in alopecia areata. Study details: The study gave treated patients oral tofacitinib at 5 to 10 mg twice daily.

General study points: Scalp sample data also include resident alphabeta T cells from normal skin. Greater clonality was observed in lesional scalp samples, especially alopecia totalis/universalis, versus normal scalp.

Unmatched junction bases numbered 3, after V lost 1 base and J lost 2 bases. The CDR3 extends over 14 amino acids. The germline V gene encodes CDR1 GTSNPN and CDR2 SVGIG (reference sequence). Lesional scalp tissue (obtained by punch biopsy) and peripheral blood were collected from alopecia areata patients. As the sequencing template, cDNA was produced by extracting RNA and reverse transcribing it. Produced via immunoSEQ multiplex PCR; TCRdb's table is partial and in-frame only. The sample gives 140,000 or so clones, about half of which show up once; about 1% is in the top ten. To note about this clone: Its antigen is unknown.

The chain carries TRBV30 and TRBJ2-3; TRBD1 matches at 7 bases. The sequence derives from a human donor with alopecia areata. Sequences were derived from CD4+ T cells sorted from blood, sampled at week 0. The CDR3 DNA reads TGTGCCTGGAGTGCTGACAGGGTCACAGATACGCAGTATTTT. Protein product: CAWSADRVTDTQYF.